Detailed here is one TCR beta chain. Its antigen is not identified. The sample comes from a study of immune cell composition in non-small cell lung cancer. Study background: Most cases were lung adenocarcinoma or squamous cell carcinoma.

Per germline, CDR1 MGHDK and CDR2 SYGVNS. The CDR3 loop spans 14 amino acids. J gave up 2 bases and V 6 bases, and 4 bases lay outside the gene matches. Study observations and caveats: 60% to 75% of squamous and around a third of adenocarcinoma cases had tumour-associated clones >0.5%. TIL tumour reactivity correlated with maximal tumour-associated clone frequency in adenocarcinoma.

The repertoire was sequenced with immunoSEQ multiplex PCR; TCRdb's copy has only in-frame clones and lacks some. The table shows approximately 8,200 clones, with around 80% occurring only once. Frozen unsorted single-cell suspensions supplied the genomic DNA. The chain links TRBV25-1 to TRBJ1-2; 9 bases fit TRBD1. Sequenced: lung tumor tissue. This clonotype was obtained from a human donor with non-small cell lung cancer. CDR3: CASREQGANYGYTF. The CDR3 DNA reads TGTGCCAGCAGAGAACAGGGGGCAAACTATGGCTACACCTTC.